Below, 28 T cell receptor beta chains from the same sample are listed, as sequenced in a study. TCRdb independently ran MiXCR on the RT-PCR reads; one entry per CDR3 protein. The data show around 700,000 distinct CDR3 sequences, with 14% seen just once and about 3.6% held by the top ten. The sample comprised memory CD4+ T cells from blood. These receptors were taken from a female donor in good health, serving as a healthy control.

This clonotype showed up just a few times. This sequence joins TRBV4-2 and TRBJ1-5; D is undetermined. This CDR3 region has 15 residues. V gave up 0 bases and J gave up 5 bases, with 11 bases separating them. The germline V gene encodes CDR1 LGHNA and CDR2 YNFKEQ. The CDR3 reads CASSQDLAQDQPQHF. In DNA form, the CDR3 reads TGTGCCAGCAGCCAAGATCTTGCCCAAGATCAGCCCCAGCATTTT.

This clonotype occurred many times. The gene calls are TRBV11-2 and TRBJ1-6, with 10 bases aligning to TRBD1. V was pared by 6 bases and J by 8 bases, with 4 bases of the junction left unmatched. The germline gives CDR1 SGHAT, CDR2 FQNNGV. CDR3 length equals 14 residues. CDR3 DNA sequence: TGTGCCAGCAGTTCGGACAGGGGGGATTCACCCCTCCACTTT. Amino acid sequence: CASSSDRGDSPLHF.

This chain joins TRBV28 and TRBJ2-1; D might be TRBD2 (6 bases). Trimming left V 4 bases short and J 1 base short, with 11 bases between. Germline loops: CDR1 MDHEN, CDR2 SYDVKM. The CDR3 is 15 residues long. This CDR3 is CASSSPGLSYNEQFF. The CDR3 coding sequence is TGTGCCAGCAGTTCTCCGGGACTGTCCTACAATGAGCAGTTCTTC.

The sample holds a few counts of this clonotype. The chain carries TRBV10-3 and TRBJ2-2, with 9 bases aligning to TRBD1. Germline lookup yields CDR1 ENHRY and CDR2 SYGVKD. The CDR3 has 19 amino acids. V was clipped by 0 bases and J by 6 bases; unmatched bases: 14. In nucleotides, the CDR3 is TGTGCCATCAGTGAGTCGACGGGACAGGGTATTAGCTTTTCCGGGGAGCTGTTTTTT. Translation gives CAISESTGQGISFSGELFF.

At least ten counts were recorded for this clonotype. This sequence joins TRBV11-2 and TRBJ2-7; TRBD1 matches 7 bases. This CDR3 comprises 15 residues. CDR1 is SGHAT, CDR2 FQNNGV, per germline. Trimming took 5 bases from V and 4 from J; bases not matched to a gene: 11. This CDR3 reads CASSPTGTVVYEQYF. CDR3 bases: TGTGCCAGCAGCCCCACCGGGACAGTTGTTTACGAGCAGTACTTC.

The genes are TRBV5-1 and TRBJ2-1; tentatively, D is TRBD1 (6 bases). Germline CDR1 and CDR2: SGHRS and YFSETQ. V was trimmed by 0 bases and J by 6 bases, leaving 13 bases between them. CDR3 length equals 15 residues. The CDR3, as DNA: TGCGCCAGCAGCTTGGATGGACAGTATCGCAATGAGCAGTTCTTC. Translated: CASSLDGQYRNEQFF.

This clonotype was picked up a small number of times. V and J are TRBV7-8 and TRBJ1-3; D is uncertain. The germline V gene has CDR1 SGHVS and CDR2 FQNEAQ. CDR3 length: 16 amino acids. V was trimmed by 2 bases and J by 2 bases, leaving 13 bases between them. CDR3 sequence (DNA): TGTGCCAGCAGCTTACAGTCAGAAGTTACTGGAAACACCATATATTTT. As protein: CASSLQSEVTGNTIYF.

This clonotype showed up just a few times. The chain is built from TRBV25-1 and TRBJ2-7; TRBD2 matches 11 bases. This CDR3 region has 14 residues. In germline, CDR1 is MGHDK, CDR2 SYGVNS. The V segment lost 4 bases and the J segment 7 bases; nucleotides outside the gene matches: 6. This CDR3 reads CASSVTSGAGEQYF. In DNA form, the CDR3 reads TGTGCCAGCAGTGTGACTAGCGGGGCAGGTGAGCAGTACTTC.

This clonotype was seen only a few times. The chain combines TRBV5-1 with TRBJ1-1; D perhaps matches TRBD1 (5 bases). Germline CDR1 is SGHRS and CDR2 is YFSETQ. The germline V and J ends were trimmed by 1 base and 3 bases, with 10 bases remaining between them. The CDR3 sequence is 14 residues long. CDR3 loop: CASSLRQQDTEAFF. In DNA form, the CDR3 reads TGCGCCAGCAGCTTGCGACAACAGGACACTGAAGCTTTCTTT.

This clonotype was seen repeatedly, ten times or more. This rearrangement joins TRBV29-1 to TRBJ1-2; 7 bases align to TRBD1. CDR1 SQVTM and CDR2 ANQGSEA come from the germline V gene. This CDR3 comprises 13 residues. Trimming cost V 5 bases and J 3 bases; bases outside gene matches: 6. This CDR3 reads CSVSTGTDYGYTF. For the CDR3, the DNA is TGCAGCGTTTCCACCGGGACAGACTATGGCTACACCTTC.

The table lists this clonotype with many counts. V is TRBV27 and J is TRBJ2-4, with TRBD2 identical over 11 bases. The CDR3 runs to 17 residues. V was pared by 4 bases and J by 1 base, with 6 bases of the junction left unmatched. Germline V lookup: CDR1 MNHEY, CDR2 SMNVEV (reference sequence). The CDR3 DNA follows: TGTGCCAGCAGTTCCATACTAGCGGGAGTTGCCAAAAACATTCAGTACTTC. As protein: CASSSILAGVAKNIQYF.

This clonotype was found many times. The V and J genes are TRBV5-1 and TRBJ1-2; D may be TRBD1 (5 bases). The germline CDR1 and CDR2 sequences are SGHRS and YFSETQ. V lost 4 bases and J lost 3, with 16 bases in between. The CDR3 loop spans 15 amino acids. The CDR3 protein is CASSPSAGGHYGYTF. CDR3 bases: TGCGCCAGCAGCCCGTCTGCGGGGGGACACTATGGCTACACCTTC.

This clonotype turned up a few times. The CDR3 region has the DNA TGCGCAGGGGGGAGGACAGGGAATAATTCACCCCTCCACTTT. Translating gives CAGGRTGNNSPLHF. The chain carries TRBV20-1 and TRBJ1-6; 8 nucleotides match TRBD1. This CDR3 spans 14 amino acids. In germline, CDR1 is DFQATT, CDR2 SNEGSKA (reference sequence).

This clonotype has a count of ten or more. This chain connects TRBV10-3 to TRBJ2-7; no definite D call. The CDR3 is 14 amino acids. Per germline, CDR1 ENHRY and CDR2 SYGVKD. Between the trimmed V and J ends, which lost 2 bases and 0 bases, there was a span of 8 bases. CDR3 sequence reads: CAISEGGSSYEQYF. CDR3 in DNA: TGTGCCATCAGTGAGGGCGGAAGCTCCTACGAGCAGTACTTC.

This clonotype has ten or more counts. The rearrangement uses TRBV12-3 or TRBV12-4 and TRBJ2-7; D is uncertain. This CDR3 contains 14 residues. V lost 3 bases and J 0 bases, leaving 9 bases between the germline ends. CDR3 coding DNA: TGTGCCAGCAGTTTCAGCCTGACCTCCTACGAGCAGTACTTC. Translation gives CASSFSLTSYEQYF.

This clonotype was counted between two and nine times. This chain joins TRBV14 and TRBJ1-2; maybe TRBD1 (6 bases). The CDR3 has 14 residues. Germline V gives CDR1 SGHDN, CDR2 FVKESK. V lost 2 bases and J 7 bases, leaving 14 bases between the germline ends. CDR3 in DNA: TGTGCCAGCAGCCAACAGGGGCCAGGAATTGGCTACACCTTC. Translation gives CASSQQGPGIGYTF.

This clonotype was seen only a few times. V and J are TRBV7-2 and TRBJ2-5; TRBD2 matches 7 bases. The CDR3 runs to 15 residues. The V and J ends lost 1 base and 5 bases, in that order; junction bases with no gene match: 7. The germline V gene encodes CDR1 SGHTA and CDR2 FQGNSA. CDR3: CASSLDRQAGETQYF. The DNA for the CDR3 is TGTGCCAGCAGCTTAGATAGACAAGCGGGGGAGACCCAGTACTTC.

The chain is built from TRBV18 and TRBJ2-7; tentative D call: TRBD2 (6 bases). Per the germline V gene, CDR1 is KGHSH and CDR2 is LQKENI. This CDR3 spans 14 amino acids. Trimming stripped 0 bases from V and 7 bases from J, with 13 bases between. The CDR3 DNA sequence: TGTGCCAGCTCACCACCTGTTCGCCGGGGGGAGCAGTACTTC. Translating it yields CASSPPVRRGEQYF.

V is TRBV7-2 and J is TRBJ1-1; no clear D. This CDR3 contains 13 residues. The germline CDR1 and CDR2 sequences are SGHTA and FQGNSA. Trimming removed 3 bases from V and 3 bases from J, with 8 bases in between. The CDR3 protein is CASSFNRDTEAFF. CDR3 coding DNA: TGTGCCAGCAGCTTTAACAGAGACACTGAAGCTTTCTTT.

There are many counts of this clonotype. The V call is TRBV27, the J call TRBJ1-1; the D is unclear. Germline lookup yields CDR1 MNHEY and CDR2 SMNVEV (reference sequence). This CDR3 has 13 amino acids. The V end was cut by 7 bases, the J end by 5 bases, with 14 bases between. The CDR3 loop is CASTRTVGTEAFF. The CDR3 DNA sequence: TGTGCCAGCACCAGAACGGTGGGAACTGAAGCTTTCTTT.

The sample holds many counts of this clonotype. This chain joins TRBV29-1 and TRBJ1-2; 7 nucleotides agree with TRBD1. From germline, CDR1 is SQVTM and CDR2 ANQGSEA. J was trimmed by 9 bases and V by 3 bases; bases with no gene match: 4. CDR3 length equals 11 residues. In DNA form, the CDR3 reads TGCAGCGTTGAGGAGGGGGCTAGCTACACCTTC. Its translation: CSVEEGASYTF.

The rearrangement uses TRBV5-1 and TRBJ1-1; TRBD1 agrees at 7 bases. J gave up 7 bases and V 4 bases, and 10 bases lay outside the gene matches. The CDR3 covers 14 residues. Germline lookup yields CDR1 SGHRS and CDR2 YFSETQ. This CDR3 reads CASSPQGWNLEAFF. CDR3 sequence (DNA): TGCGCCAGCAGCCCACAGGGGTGGAATCTTGAAGCTTTCTTT.

CDR3 region: CASSLGASSGGQPQHF. The CDR3 bases are TGCGCCAGCAGCTTGGGGGCGAGTTCAGGCGGTCAGCCCCAGCATTTT. This chain uses TRBV5-1 with TRBJ1-5; D uncertain. The CDR3 covers 16 residues. Trimming stripped 0 bases from V and 6 bases from J, with 16 bases between. Germline CDR1 SGHRS, CDR2 YFSETQ.

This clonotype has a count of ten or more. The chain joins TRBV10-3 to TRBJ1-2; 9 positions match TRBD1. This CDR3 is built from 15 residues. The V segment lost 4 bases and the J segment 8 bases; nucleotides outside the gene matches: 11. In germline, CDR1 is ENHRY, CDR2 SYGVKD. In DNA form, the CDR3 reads TGTGCCATCAGTGCCCCCAAGGGACAGGGATACGGCTACACCTTC. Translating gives CAISAPKGQGYGYTF.

Written as DNA, the CDR3 is TGTGCTAGAGATTTAGGTCTCGGGGAAGCAATGGAGACCCAGTACTTC. It codes for CARDLGLGEAMETQYF. This chain connects TRBV7-6 to TRBJ2-5; D might be TRBD2 (5 bases). CDR1 SGHVS and CDR2 FNYEAQ come from the germline V gene. The CDR3 is 16 amino acids.

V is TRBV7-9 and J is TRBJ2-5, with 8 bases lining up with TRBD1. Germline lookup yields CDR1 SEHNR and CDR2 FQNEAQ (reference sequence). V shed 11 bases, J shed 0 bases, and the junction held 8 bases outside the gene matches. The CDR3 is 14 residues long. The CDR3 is CAAEDRANQETQYF. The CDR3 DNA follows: TGTGCCGCAGAGGACAGGGCCAACCAAGAGACCCAGTACTTC.

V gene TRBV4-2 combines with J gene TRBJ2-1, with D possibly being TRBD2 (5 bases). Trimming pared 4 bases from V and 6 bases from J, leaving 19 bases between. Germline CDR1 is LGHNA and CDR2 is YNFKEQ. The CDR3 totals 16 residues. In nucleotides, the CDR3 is TGTGCCAGCAGCCCTGTAGGCGGAGGACGGTTCAATGAGCAGTTCTTC. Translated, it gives CASSPVGGGRFNEQFF.

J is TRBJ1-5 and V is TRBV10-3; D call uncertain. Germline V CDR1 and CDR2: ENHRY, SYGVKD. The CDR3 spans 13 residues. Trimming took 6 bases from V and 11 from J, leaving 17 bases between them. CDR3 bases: TGTGCCATCAGCACTTCCGTAAACCAGTCCCAGCATTTT. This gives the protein CAISTSVNQSQHF.